This paragraph reports one TCR beta chain. What antigen it recognizes has not been identified. The record has no base qualities; no much larger clone is one base away. The CDR3 numbers 14 residues from cysteine through phenylalanine. Just the 42-base CDR3 DNA is kept, in frame starting at base 1. CDR1 GTSNPN and CDR2 SVGIG are derived from the germline V gene (reference sequence). The germline V end is reduced by 2 bases and the J end by 2 bases; junction bases left unmatched: 2. The record originates from a study of the immune and genomic landscape of osteosarcoma (dated by TCRdb to the early 2020s). Turning to the overall study: The overall cohort included about 51 pediatric and adult patients with high-grade osteosarcoma, and the median age at diagnosis was roughly 25 years (range roughly 5-81). The goal of the study was to explain why immune checkpoint inhibitors have shown limited clinical activity in osteosarcoma. The cohort was enriched for poor-risk disease, as unfavorable pathologic response to standard therapy was shown in about 73% of the cohort and approximately 69% of the cohort were deceased. In the overall cohort, roughly three fifths of patients were male, and approximately 80% had localized disease at diagnosis. The osteosarcoma immunogenomic landscape was characterized by integrating TCR sequencing results with transcriptome, protein array and immunostaining data. To define immunogenic potential, the study profiled osteosarcoma specimens using whole genome, RNA and T-cell receptor sequencing, along with immunohistochemistry and reverse phase protein arrays. A few patients contributed two samples from the same tumor site. On the study overall, not on this receptor specifically: Productive TCR clonality was low overall, averaging roughly 0.1 with a maximum of roughly 0.3, suggesting limited T-cell clonal expansion. Alongside the frozen tumor specimens, matched blood was collected from only a couple of patients. Clonality benchmarks were derived from external normal skin and healthy peripheral blood data rather than from matched normal tissue. Higher TCR productive clonality was observed in the immune-hot C3 cluster than in the cold C1 cluster, although TCR productive clonality remained low overall. In five cases, the repertoire was dominated by a single hyperexpanded clone, and fewer than 100 T-cell clonotypes were detected in all five cases. Sample size was not determined by any statistical method, because osteosarcoma is rare and all possible samples were collected.

The ImmunoSEQ Assay (Adaptive Biotechnologies) was used to immunosequence the CDR3 regions of the TCR beta chain. The study's processing was this. The ImmunoSEQ Analyzer platform was used to export TCRB rearrangements, read counts, read proportions and gene usage. T-cell clonality was computed as 1 minus Pielou's evenness on productive rearrangements. In the clonal space homeostasis analysis, clonotypes were binned as rare, small, medium, large or hyperexpanded (0.01 to 1 of the repertoire). TCR productive clonality was compared across immune clusters C1, C2 and C3 using the Wilcoxon rank sum test. The immuneACCESS repertoire file appears here via TCRdb, limited to in-frame rearrangements. These files lack a portion of the clones; in checked studies, under half of the deficit traces to unresolved V genes, and the cause of the others is not known. That table is the source of V, J and clone size, and D and trimming were worked out from the DNA. The sample yields approximately 6,200 clones; approximately 64% were counted once. Around 16% of the sample belongs to the ten largest clones.

The tumors sampled were post-treatment primary, local recurrence and metastasis specimens taken from patients with a poor prognosis. Sequencing was carried out using osteosarcoma tumor tissue from the lung. The chain couples TRBV30 to TRBJ1-3, with 8 junctional bases fitting TRBD1. This TCR was recovered from a human donor with osteosarcoma. CDR3 sequence: CAWSKQGAGNTIYF. In nucleotides, the sequence is TGTGCCTGGAGTAAACAGGGGGCTGGAAACACCATATATTTT.